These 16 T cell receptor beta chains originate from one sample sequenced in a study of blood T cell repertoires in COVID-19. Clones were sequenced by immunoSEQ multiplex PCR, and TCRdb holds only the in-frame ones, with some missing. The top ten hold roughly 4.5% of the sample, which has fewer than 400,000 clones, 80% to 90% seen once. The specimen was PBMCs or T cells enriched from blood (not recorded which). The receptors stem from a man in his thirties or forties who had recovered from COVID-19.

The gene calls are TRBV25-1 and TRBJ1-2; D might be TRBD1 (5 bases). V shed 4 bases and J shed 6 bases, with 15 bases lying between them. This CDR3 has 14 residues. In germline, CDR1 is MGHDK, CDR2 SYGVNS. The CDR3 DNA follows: TGTGCCAGCAGTGGGGGCATCCCCAGCCATGGCTACACCTTC. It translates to CASSGGIPSHGYTF.

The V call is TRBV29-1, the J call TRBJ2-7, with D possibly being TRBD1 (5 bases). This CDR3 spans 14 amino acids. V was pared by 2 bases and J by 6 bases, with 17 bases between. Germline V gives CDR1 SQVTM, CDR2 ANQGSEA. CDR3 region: CSVESRLGVAEQYF. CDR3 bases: TGCAGCGTTGAAAGTCGGCTAGGGGTCGCCGAGCAGTACTTC.

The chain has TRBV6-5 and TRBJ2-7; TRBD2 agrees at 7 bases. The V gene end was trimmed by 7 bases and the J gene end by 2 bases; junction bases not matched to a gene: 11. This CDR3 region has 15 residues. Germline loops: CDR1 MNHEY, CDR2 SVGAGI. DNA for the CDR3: TGTGCCAGCAAAGTTGCGGGAGCCGGAACCTACGAGCAGTACTTC. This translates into CASKVAGAGTYEQYF.

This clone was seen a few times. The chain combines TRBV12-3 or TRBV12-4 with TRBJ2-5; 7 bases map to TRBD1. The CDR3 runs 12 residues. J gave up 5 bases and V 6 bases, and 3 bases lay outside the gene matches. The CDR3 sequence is CASRVDRETQYF. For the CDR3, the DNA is TGTGCCAGCAGGGTGGACAGGGAGACCCAGTACTTC.

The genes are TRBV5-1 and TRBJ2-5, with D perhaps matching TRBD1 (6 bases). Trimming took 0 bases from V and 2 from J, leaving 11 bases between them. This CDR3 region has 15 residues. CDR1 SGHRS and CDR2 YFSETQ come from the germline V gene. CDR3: CASSLGAQGQETQYF. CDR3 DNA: TGCGCCAGCAGCTTGGGAGCACAGGGTCAAGAGACCCAGTACTTC. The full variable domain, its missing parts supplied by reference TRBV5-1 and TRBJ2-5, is KAGVTQTPRYLIKTRGQQVTLSCSPISGHRSVSWYQQTPGQGLQFLFEYFSETQRNKGNFPGRFSGRQFSNSRSEMNVSTLELGDSALYLCASSLGAQGQETQYFGPGTRLLVL.

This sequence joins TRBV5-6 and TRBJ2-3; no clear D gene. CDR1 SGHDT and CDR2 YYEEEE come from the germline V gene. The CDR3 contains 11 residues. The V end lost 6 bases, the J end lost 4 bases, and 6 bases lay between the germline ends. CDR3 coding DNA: TGTGCCAGCAACACCGCAGATACGCAGTATTTT. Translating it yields CASNTADTQYF.

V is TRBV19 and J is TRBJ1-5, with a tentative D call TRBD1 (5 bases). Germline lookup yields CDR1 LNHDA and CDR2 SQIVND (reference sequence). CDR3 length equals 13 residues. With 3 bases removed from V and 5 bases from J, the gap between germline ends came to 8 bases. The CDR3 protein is CASSISRDQPQHF. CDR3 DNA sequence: TGTGCCAGTAGTATCTCCAGGGATCAGCCCCAGCATTTT.

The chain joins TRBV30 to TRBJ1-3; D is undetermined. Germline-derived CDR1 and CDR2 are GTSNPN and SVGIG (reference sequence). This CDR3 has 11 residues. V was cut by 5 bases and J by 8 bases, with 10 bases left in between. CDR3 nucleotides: TGTGCCTGGGGATCCCGGGACACCATATATTTT. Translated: CAWGSRDTIYF.

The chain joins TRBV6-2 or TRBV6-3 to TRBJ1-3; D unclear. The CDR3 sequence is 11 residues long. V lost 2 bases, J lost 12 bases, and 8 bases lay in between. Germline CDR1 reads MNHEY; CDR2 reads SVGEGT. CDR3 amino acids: CASSYRQLIYF. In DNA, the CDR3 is TGTGCCAGCAGTTACCGTCAACTCATATATTTT.

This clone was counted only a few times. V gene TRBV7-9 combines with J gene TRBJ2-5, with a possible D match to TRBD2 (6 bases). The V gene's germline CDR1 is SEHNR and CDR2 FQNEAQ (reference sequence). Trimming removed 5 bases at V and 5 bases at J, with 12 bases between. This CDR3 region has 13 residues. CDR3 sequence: CASSPLGGETQYF. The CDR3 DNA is TGTGCCAGCAGCCCGCTAGGAGGGGAGACCCAGTACTTC.

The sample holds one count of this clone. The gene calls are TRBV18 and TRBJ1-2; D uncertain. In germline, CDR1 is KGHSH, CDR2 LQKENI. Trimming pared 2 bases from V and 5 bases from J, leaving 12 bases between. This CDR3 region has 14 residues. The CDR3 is CASSPGRESYGYTF. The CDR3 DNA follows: TGTGCCAGCTCACCAGGTCGAGAGTCATATGGCTACACCTTC.

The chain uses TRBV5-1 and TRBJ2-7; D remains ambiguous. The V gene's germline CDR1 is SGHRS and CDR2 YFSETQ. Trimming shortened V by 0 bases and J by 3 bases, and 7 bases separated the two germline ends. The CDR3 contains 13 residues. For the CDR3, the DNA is TGCGCCAGCAGCTTGGACCAGGTCTACGAGCAGTACTTC. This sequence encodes CASSLDQVYEQYF.

The chain's CDR3 is CASSVQGAGELFF. The CDR3 bases are TGTGCCAGCAGCGTACAGGGGGCCGGGGAGCTGTTTTTT. The chain employs TRBV12-3 or TRBV12-4 and TRBJ2-2; 8 nucleotides line up with TRBD1. After removal of 6 bases from V and 6 bases from J, the junction contained 3 bases not matched to a gene. This CDR3 contains 13 residues.

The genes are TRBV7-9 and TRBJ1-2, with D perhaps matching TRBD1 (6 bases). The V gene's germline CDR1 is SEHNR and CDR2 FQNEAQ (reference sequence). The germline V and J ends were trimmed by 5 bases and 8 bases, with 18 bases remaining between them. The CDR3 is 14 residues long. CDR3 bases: TGTGCCAGCAGCCAAAACAGGGAGAGGCGCGGCTACACCTTC. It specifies CASSQNRERRGYTF. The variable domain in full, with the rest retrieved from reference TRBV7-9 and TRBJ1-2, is DTGVSQNPRHKITKRGQNVTFRCDPISEHNRLYWYRQTLGQGPEFLTYFQNEAQLEKSRLLSDRFSAERPKGSFSTLEIQRTEQGDSAMYLCASSQNRERRGYTFGSGTRLTVV.

The CDR3 spells CASSLATGGAETEAFF. The CDR3 DNA reads TGTGCCAGCAGCTTGGCGACAGGGGGGGCCGAGACTGAAGCTTTCTTT. The rearrangement joins TRBV7-9 to TRBJ1-1; 9 bases line up with TRBD1. The CDR3 contains 16 residues. CDR1 and CDR2 from the germline V gene are SEHNR and FQNEAQ (reference sequence). Trimming cost V 3 bases and J 5 bases; bases outside gene matches: 10.

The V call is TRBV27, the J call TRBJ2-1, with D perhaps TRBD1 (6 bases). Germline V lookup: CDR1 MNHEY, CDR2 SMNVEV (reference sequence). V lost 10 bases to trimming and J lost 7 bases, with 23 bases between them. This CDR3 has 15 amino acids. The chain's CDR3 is CATRYGGLGRNEQFF. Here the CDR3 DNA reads TGTGCCACCCGTTATGGGGGCCTGGGCCGTAATGAGCAGTTCTTC.